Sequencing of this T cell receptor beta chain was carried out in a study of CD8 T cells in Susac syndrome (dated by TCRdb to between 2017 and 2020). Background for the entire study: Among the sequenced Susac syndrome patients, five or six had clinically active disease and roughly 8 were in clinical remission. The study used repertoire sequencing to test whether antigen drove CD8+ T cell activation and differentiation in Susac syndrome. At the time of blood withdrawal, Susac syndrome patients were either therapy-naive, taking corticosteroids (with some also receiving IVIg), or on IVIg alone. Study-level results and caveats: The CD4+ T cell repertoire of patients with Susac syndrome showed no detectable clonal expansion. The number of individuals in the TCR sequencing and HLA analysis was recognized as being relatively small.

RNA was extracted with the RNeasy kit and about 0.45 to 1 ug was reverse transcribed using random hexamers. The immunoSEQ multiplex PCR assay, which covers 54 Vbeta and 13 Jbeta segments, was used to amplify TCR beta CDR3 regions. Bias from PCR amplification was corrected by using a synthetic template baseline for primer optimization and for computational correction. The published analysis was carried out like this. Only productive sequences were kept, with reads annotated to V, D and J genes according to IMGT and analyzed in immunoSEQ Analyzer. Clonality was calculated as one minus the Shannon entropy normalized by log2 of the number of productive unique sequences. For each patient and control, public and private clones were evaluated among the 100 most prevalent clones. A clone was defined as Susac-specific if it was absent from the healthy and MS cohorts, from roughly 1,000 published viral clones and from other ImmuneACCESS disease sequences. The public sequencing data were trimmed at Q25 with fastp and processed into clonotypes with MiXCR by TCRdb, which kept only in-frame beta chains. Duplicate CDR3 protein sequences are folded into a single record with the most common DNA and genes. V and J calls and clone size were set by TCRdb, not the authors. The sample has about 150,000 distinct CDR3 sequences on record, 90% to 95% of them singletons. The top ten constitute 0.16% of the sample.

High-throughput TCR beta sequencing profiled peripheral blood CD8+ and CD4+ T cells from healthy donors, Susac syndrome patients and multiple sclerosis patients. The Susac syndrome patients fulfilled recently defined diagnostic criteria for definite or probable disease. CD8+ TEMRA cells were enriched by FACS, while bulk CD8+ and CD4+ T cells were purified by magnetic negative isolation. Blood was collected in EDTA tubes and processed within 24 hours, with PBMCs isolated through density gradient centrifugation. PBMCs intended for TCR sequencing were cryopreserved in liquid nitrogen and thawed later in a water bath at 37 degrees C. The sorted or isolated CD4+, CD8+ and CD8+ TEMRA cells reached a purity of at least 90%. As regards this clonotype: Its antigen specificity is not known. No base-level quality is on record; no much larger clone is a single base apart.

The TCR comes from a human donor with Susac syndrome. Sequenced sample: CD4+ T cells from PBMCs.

The CDR3 region: CASDSVGTSNQPQHF. The DNA is TGCGCCAGCGATTCGGTCGGGACTAGCAATCAGCCCCAGCATTTT. In this chain, TRBV5-1 is recombined with TRBJ1-5; the best D guess is TRBD1, with 5 bases matching. From the cysteine through the phenylalanine, the CDR3 covers 15 amino acids. CDR3 DNA is the only sequence kept; it has 45 bases, read in frame from the first base. CDR1 and CDR2 (SGHRS, YFSETQ) derive from the germline V gene. Trimming takes 7 bases from V and 0 bases from J, and the germline ends sit 14 bases apart.